This passage covers 5 T cell receptor beta chains from one sample sequenced in a study of blood T cell repertoires in COVID-19. Method: immunoSEQ multiplex PCR; TCRdb's copy keeps in-frame clones and lacks some. In the table there are 60,000 to 75,000 clones, 87% of which are singletons. Input material: peripheral blood. The source of these receptors is a woman older than 75 with acute or convalescent COVID-19.

This chain uses TRBV27 with TRBJ1-2; 10 bases line up with TRBD1. This CDR3 spans 15 amino acids. Germline CDR1 MNHEY, CDR2 SMNVEV (reference sequence). Trimming cost V 5 bases and J 7 bases; bases outside gene matches: 10. In nucleotides, the CDR3 is TGTGCCAGCAGTGCCTTTAAGGGACAGGGGATTGGCTACACCTTC. Protein product: CASSAFKGQGIGYTF.

This rearrangement joins TRBV19 to TRBJ1-5, with 9 bases that match TRBD1. The CDR3 length is 13 residues. Germline V gene data show CDR1 as LNHDA and CDR2 as SQIVND (reference sequence). With 10 bases clipped from V and 4 bases from J, the junction kept 5 bases outside the gene matches. CDR3 nucleotide sequence: TGTGCCACCTCCGGACAGGGGAATCAGCCCCAGCATTTT. Protein product: CATSGQGNQPQHF.

This rearrangement joins TRBV2 to TRBJ2-5; perhaps TRBD2 as D (5 bases). The germline V gene has CDR1 SNHLY and CDR2 FYNNEI. The CDR3 covers 13 residues. Trimming pared 4 bases from V and 4 bases from J, leaving 10 bases between. In nucleotides, the CDR3 is TGTGCCAGCAGTGCCCCAGGAGGAGAGACCCAGTACTTC. Translating gives CASSAPGGETQYF.

The chain combines TRBV28 with TRBJ2-3; 10 positions match TRBD2. Germline V gene lookup returns CDR1 MDHEN and CDR2 SYDVKM. The V and J ends lost 5 bases and 3 bases, in that order; junction bases with no gene match: 11. The length of the CDR3 is 17 residues. The CDR3 DNA reads as TGTGCCAGCAGTCTATTGGGTCTAGCGGGAGCTACAGATACGCAGTATTTT. Translation: CASSLLGLAGATDTQYF. The full variable domain, rest sourced from reference TRBV28 and TRBJ2-3, is DVKVTQSSRYLVKRTGEKVFLECVQDMDHENMFWYRQDPGLGLRLIYFSYDVKMKEKGDIPEGYSVSREKKERFSLILESASTNQTSMYLCASSLLGLAGATDTQYFGPGTRLTVL.

The rearrangement uses TRBV27 and TRBJ1-4; D uncertain. V was shortened by 6 bases and J by 3 bases, with 14 bases between the two germline ends. CDR1 MNHEY and CDR2 SMNVEV come from the germline V gene (reference sequence). The CDR3 runs to 15 residues. The CDR3 nucleotides read TGTGCCAGCAGCCCCTTTTCAACGGCTAATGAAAAACTGTTTTTT. Translating it yields CASSPFSTANEKLFF. The full variable domain, completed using reference TRBV27 and TRBJ1-4, is EAQVTQNPRYLITVTGKKLTVTCSQNMNHEYMSWYRQDPGLGLRQIYYSMNVEVTDKGDVPEGYKVSRKEKRNFPLILESPSPNQTSLYFCASSPFSTANEKLFFGSGTQLSVL.